This TCR beta chain was retrieved from a study of metastatic and nonmetastatic thyroid tumors. Study background: Malignant thyroid and benign thyroid patients provided blood and tumor or nodule tissue whose repertoires were compared. Broader study findings: A significant increase in TCR beta diversity was reportedly seen in malignant thyroid tumors relative to benign nodules, in blood and tumor.

On this clone itself: Antigen specificity is unknown.

How the authors handled the data: The study built a papillary thyroid cancer distant-metastasis classifier from CDR3 differences across clinicopathological groups. MiXCR re-clonotyped the PCR reads for TCRdb. The V and J calls and clone size come from TCRdb's table, not from the authors' own analysis. Of tens of thousands of clones detected, 20% to 30% appear once; the ten largest clones hold approximately 8.5%. The entire patient cohort was treatment-naive prior to thyroid surgery. The clonotype comes from a female donor with papillary thyroid cancer or a benign thyroid nodule (not recorded which). Some clones in this sample may be carry-over from other donors' samples. The sample comprised blood.

The CDR3 is CSARKGQVNQPQHF. The CDR3 nucleotides read TGCAGTGCTAGAAAGGGACAGGTAAATCAGCCCCAGCATTTT. The gene calls are TRBV20-1 and TRBJ1-5; 8 nucleotides agree with TRBD1. The CDR3 has 14 amino acids. Unmatched junction bases numbered 4, after V lost 2 bases and J lost 4 bases. The germline V gene has CDR1 DFQATT and CDR2 SNEGSKA (reference sequence).